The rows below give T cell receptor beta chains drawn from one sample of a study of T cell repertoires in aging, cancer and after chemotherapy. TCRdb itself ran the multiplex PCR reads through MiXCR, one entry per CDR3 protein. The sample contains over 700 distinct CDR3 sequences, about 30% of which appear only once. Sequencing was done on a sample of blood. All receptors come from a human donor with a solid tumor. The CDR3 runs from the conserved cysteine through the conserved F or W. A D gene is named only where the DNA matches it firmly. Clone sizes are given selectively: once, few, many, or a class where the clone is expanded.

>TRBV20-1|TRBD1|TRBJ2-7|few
TGCAGTGCTGACAGGGCTGGGAGATCCTACGAGCAGTACTTC
CSADRAGRSYEQYF
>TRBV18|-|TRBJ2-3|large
TGTGCCAGCTCCATCCATCCCACAGATACGCAGTATTTT
CASSIHPTDTQYF
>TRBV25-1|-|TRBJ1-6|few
TGTGCCAGCAGCCCCCTGACAGACAATAATTCACCCCTCCACTTT
CASSPLTDNNSPLHF
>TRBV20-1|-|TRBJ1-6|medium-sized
TGCAGTGCCTCCAGGGGATTAGGGTCACCCCTCCACTTT
CSASRGLGSPLHF
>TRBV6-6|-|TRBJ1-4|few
TGTGCCAGCAGCCCCCAAAATGAAAAACTGTTTTTT
CASSPQNEKLFF
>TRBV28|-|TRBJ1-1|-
TGTGCCAGCAGTCCTCATCGGACGGGCACTGAAGCTTTCTTT
CASSPHRTGTEAFF
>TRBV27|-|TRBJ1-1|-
TGTGCCAGCAGTTTAACCCTAGGGGGATCCACTGAAGCTTTCTTT
CASSLTLGGSTEAFF
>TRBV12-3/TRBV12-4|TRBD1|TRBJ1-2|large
TGTGCCAGCAGGGGGACAGGGGTTGATGGCTACACCTTC
CASRGTGVDGYTF
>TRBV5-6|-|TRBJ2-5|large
TGTGCCAGCAGCTTAAGAGGGAAAGAGACCCAGTACTTC
CASSLRGKETQYF
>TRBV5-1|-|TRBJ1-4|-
TGCGCCAGCAGAAGAGCACAGGCAACTAATGAAAAACTGTTTTTT
CASRRAQATNEKLFF
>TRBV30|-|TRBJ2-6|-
TGTGCCTGGGAGTCCAGGGGATCGACTGGGGCCAACGTCCTGACTTTC
CAWESRGSTGANVLTF
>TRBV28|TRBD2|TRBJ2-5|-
TGTGCCAGCAGTCCCTGGACTAGCGGGGGGGAGACCCAGTACTTC
CASSPWTSGGETQYF
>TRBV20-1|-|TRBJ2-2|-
TGCAGTGCTCCAACTAGTCGCAGGATCGGCACCGGGGAGCTGTTTTTT
CSAPTSRRIGTGELFF
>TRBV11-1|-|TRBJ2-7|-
TGTGCCAGCAGCCCCCCCTCAAGCAGGCTCTACGAGCAGTACTTC
CASSPPSSRLYEQYF
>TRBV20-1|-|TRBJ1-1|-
TGCAGTGCTCCGGCCCCTTTAGGTTCCGCCCGGAACACTGAAGCTTTCTTT
CSAPAPLGSARNTEAFF
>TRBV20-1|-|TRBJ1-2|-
TGCAGTGCTAGAGATTCGGGGGGCGCGTTTGGCTACACCTTC
CSARDSGGAFGYTF
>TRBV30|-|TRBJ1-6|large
TGTGCCTGGACCGTATCTCGGACGCTCCCTAGCTATAATTCACCCCTCCACTTT
CAWTVSRTLPSYNSPLHF
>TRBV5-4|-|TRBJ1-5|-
TGTGCCAGCAGCTCTGGGGGTTCAGGGCAGCCCCAGCATTTT
CASSSGGSGQPQHF
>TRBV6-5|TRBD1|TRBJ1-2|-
TGTGCCAGCAGTTACTCTTACCGGGACAGGAGAAATGGCTACACCTTC
CASSYSYRDRRNGYTF
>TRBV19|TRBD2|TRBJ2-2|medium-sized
TGTGCCAGTAGTTTTCGGACTAGCGTCGCCGGGGAGCTGTTTTTT
CASSFRTSVAGELFF
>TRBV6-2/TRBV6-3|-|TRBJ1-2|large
TGTGCCAGCACCCTCGGGGGACAAATGGCCCCATATGGCTACACCTTC
CASTLGGQMAPYGYTF
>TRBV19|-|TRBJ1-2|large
TGTGCCAGTAGTGTACAGGGAAACTATGGCTACACCTTC
CASSVQGNYGYTF
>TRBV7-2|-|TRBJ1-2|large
TGTGCCAGCAGCTTAGGTTGGAGCGGAGGGGATGGCTACACCTTC
CASSLGWSGGDGYTF
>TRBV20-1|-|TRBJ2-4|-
TGCAGTGCACTAATGACAGTGGCCAAAAACATTCAGTACTTC
CSALMTVAKNIQYF
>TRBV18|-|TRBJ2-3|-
TGTGCCAGCTCACCAATGTCCGGGATTAACACAGATACGCAGTATTTT
CASSPMSGINTDTQYF
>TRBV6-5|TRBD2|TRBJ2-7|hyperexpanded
TGTGCCAGCAGTATCGGGAGGAGCTACGAGCAGTACTTC
CASSIGRSYEQYF
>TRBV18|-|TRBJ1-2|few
TGTGCCAGCTCACCGAACCCCACACAGGGAAACTATGGCTACACCTTC
CASSPNPTQGNYGYTF
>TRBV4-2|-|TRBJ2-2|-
TGTGCCAGCAGCCACTCCCAGGGGTTGAGCGGGGAGCTGTTTTTT
CASSHSQGLSGELFF
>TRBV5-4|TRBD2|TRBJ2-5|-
TGCGCCAGCAGCTTGGCCGGGGGGGCGGAGACCCAGTACTTC
CASSLAGGAETQYF
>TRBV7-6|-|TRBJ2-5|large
TGTGCCAGCAGCTGGACAGACCAAGAGACCCAGTACTTC
CASSWTDQETQYF
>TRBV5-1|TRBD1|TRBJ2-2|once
TGCGCCAGCAGCTTGGCAACACAGGGGACCCCCGGGGAGCTGTTTTTT
CASSLATQGTPGELFF
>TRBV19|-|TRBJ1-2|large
TGTGCCAGTAGTATATGGACAGCTCTTAACTATGGCTACACCTTC
CASSIWTALNYGYTF
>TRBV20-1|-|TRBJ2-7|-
TGCAGTGCTACCGGGGGATTTATCGAGCAGTACTTC
CSATGGFIEQYF
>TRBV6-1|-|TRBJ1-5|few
TGTGCCAGCAGTGAAGCGCTTCGGCAAAAGGGGAATCAGCCCCAGCATTTT
CASSEALRQKGNQPQHF
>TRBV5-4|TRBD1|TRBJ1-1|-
TGTGCCAGCAGGCCACAGGGGACCACTGAAGCTTTCTTT
CASRPQGTTEAFF
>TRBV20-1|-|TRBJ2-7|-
TGCAGTGCCACTCCAGCCGACTACGAGCAGTACTTC
CSATPADYEQYF
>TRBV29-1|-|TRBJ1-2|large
TGCAGCGTTGAAGAAGGGGGTCGACAGCTCCGCTATGGCTACACCTTC
CSVEEGGRQLRYGYTF
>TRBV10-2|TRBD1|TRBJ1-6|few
TGCGCCAGCAGTGAGTCGTCCGGACAGGGAGCTTCACCCCTCCACTTT
CASSESSGQGASPLHF
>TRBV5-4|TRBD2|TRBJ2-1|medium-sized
TGTGCCAGCAGCCGGGGGGGGGGGACGTGGGGCAATGAGCAGTTCTTC
CASSRGGGTWGNEQFF
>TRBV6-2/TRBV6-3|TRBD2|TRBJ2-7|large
TGTGCCAGCAGTTACGGCTTGGGACTAGCGGGGGGGCGTACCCCCTACGAGCAGTACTTC
CASSYGLGLAGGRTPYEQYF
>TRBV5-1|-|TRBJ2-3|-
TGCGCCAGCAGCGGTTGGCGCCCCTCAGGGGGAGGATATCCAGATACGCAGTATTTT
CASSGWRPSGGGYPDTQYF
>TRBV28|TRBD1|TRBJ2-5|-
TGTGCCAGCAGTTCCAGGGGGTGGGCAGGGGCATTTCGATGGGAGACCCAGTACTTC
CASSSRGWAGAFRWETQYF
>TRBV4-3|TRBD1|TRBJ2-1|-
TGCGCCATCAGCAACAGGGGAACTGAGCAGTTCTTC
CAISNRGTEQFF
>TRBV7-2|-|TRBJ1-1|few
TGTGCCAGCAGGCATTTAAGGGGAACTGAAGCTTTCTTT
CASRHLRGTEAFF
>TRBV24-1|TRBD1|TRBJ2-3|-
TGTGCCACCAGCAGGGGCAGGGGGATTATTAATCCAGATACGCAGTATTTT
CATSRGRGIINPDTQYF
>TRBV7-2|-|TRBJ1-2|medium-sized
TGTGCCAGCAGCTTAGACGCTAACTATGGCTACACCTTC
CASSLDANYGYTF
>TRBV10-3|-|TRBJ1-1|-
TGTGCCATCAGCGCAGGTATCGGTCAGGGCATAAGGAACACTGAAGCTTTCTTT
CAISAGIGQGIRNTEAFF
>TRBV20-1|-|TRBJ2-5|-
TGCAGTGCTCGAGGGGACGGAGGGGAGACCCAGTACTTC
CSARGDGGETQYF
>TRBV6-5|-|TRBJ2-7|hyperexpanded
TGTGCCAGCAGTTACTCGAATCAGGCCGAGCAGTACTTC
CASSYSNQAEQYF
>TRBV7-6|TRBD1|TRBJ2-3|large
TGTGCCAGCAGCTCGTGGGACAGGGGAGTCAGCGGGGCCACAGATACGCAGTATTTT
CASSSWDRGVSGATDTQYF
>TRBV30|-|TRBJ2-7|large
TGTGCCTGGAGTGCGGGCAGGGACCTCTACGAGCAGTACTTC
CAWSAGRDLYEQYF
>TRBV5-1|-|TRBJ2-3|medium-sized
TGCGCCAGCAGCGGCAGGGGTAGGACAGATACGCAGTATTTT
CASSGRGRTDTQYF
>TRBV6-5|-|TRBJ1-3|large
TGTGCCAGCAGTTACTCGAGTGGGGCTGGAAACACCATATATTTT
CASSYSSGAGNTIYF
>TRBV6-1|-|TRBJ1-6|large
TGTGCCAGCAGTGAAGCGTCAGGACGGCCTTCACCCCTCCACTTT
CASSEASGRPSPLHF
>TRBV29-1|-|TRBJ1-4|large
TGCAGCGTTGTAAGGGACCCAGGTGAAAAACTGTTTTTT
CSVVRDPGEKLFF
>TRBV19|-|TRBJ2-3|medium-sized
TGTGCCAGTAGTATAACCGCCCTAGCTTTCGATACGCAGTATTTT
CASSITALAFDTQYF
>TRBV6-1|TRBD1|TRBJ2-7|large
TGTGCCAGCAGTGAAGTGGGGACAGGTTTCTCCTACGAGCAGTACTTC
CASSEVGTGFSYEQYF
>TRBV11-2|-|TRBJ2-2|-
TGTGCCAGCAGCTCCCGAATCTCAAAAGGGTTGAACACCGGGGAGCTGTTTTTT
CASSSRISKGLNTGELFF